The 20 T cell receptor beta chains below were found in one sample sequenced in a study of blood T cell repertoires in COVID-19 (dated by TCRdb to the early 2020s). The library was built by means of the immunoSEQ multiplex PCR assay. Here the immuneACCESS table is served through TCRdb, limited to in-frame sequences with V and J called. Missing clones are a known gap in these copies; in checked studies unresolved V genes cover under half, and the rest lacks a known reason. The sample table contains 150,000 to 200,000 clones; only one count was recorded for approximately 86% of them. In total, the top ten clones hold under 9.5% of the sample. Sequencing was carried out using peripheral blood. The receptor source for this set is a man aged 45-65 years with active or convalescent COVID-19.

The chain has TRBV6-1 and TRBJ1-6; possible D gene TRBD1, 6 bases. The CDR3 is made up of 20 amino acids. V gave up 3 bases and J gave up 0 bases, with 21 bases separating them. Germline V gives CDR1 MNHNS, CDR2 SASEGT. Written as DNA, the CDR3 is TGTGCCAGCAGTGATAAACCACAGGGTGGACTCAGCTCCTATAATTCACCCCTCCACTTT. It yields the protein CASSDKPQGGLSSYNSPLHF.

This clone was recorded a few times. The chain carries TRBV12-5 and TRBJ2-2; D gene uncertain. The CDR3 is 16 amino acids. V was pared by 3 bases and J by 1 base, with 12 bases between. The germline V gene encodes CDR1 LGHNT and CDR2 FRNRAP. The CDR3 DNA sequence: TGTGCTAGTGGTTTTCCCCTAGTCGGGAACACCGGGGAGCTGTTTTTT. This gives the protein CASGFPLVGNTGELFF.

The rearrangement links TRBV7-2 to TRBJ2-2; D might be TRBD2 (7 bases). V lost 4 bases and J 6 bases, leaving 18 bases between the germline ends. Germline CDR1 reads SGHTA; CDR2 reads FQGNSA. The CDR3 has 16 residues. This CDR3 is CASSSGGGGQPGELFF. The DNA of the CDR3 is TGTGCCAGCAGCTCGGGGGGCGGGGGCCAACCCGGGGAGCTGTTTTTT.

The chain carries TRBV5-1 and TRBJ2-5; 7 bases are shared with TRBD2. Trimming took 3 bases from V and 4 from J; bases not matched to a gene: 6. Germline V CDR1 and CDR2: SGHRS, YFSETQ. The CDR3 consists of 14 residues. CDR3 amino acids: CASSYLAEGETQYF. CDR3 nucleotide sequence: TGCGCCAGCAGCTACCTAGCGGAGGGAGAGACCCAGTACTTC. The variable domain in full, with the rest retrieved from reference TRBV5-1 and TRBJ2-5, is KAGVTQTPRYLIKTRGQQVTLSCSPISGHRSVSWYQQTPGQGLQFLFEYFSETQRNKGNFPGRFSGRQFSNSRSEMNVSTLELGDSALYLCASSYLAEGETQYFGPGTRLLVL.

For the CDR3, the DNA is TGTGCCAGCAGTTACTCAGTTGACACCTTTAGCAATCAGCCCCAGCATTTT. Its protein product is CASSYSVDTFSNQPQHF. V and J are TRBV6-2 or TRBV6-3 and TRBJ1-5; D is undetermined. Germline CDR1 and CDR2: MNHEY and SVGEGT. The CDR3 sequence is 17 residues long. Trimming cost V 0 bases and J 0 bases, with 12 bases left between them.

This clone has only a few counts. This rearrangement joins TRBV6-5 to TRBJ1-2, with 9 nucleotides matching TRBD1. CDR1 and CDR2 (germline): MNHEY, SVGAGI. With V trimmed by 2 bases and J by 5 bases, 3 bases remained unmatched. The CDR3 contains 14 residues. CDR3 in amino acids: CASSYGTGLYGYTF. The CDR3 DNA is TGTGCCAGCAGTTACGGGACAGGGCTTTATGGCTACACCTTC.

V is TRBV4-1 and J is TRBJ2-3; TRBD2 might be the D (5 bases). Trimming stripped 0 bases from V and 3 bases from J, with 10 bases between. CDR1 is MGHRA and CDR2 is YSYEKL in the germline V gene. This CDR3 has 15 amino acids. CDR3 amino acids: CASSQDLGLTDTQYF. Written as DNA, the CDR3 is TGCGCCAGCAGCCAAGATCTTGGACTTACAGATACGCAGTATTTT.

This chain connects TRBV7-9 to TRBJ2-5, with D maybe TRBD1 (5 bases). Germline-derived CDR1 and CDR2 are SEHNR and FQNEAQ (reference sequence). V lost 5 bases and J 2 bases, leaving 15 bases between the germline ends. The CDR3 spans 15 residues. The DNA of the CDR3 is TGTGCCAGCAGCGTGTGGGGCAGGGATCAAGAGACCCAGTACTTC. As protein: CASSVWGRDQETQYF.

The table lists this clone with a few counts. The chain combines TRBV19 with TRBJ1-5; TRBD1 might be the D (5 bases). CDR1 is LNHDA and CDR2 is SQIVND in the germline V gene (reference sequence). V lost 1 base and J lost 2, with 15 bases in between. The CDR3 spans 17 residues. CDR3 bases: TGTGCCAGTAGTATAGTAGTCTGGCAAGGGGGCAATCAGCCCCAGCATTTT. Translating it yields CASSIVVWQGGNQPQHF.

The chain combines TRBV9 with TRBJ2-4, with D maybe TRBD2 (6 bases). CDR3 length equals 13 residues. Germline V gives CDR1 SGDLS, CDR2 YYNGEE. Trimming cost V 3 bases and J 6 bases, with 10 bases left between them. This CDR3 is CASSEGLLNIQYF. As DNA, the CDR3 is TGTGCCAGCAGCGAGGGACTTCTAAACATTCAGTACTTC.

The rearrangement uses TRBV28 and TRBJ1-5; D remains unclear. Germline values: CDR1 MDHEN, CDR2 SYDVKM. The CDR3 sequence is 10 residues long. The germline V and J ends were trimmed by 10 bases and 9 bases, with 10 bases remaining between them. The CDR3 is CATRAGPQHF. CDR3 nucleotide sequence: TGTGCCACAAGGGCGGGGCCCCAGCATTTT.

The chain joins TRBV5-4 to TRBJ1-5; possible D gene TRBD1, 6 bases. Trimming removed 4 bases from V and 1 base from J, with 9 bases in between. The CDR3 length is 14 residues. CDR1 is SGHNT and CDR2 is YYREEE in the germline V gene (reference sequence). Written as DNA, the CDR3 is TGTGCCAGCAGCCTCCAGGGGAGCAATCAGCCCCAGCATTTT. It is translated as CASSLQGSNQPQHF.

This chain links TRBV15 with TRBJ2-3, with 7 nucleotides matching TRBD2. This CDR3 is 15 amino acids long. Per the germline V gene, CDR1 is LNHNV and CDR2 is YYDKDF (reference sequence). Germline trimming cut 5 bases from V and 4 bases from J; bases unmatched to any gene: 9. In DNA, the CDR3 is TGTGCCACCAGCCTCGCGGGAGCTAGGGCAGATACGCAGTATTTT. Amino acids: CATSLAGARADTQYF.

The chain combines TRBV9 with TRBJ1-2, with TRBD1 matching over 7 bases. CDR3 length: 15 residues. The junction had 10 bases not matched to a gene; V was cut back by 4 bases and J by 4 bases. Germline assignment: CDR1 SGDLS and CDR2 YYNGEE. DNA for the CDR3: TGTGCCAGCAGCCCTAGGCCGGGACAGACCTATGGCTACACCTTC. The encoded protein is CASSPRPGQTYGYTF.

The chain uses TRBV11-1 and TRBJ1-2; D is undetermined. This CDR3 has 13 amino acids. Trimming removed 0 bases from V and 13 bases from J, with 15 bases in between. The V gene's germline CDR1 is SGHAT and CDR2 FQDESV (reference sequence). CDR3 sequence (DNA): TGTGCCAGCAGCTTAGCCGGAGGGAGCAGCCCCACCTTC. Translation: CASSLAGGSSPTF.

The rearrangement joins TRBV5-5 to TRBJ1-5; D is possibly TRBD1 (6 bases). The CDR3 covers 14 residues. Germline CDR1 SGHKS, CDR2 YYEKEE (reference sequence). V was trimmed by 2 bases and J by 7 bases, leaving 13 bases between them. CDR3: CASSLGQSTQPQHF. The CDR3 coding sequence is TGTGCCAGCAGCTTAGGACAGTCTACGCAGCCCCAGCATTTT. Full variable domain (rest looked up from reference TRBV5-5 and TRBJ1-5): DAGVTQSPTHLIKTRGQQVTLRCSPISGHKSVSWYQQVLGQGPQFIFQYYEKEERGRGNFPDRFSARQFPNYSSELNVNALLLGDSALYLCASSLGQSTQPQHFGDGTRLSIL.

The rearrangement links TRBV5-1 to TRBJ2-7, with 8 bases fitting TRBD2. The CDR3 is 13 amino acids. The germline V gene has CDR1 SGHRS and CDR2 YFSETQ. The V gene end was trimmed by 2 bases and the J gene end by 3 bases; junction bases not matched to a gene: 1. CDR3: CASSLLADYEQYF. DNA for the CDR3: TGCGCCAGCAGCTTACTAGCGGACTACGAGCAGTACTTC.

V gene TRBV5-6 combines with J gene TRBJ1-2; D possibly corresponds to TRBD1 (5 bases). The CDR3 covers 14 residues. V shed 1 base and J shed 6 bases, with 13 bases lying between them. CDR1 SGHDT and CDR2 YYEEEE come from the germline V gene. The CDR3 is CASSLKGIRDGYTF. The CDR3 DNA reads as TGTGCCAGCAGCTTGAAGGGGATAAGGGATGGCTACACCTTC.

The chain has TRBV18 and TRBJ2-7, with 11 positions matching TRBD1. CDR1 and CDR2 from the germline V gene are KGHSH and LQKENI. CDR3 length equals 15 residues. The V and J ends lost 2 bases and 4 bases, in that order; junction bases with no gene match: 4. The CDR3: CASSPGTGGRYEQYF. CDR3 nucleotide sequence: TGTGCCAGCTCACCAGGGACAGGGGGGCGTTACGAGCAGTACTTC.

In nucleotides, the CDR3 is TGTGCCAGCAGTTTAAGAGTCTACAATGAGCAGTTCTTC. Protein sequence: CASSLRVYNEQFF. The rearrangement joins TRBV12-3 or TRBV12-4 to TRBJ2-1; D unresolved. This CDR3 has 13 amino acids. The V end was cut by 2 bases, the J end by 3 bases, with 5 bases between.